This note documents a single T cell receptor (beta chain) sequence. Its cognate antigen is unknown. The sample originates from a study of cytomegalovirus exposure and HLA in healthy donors. This table comes from immunoSEQ multiplex PCR, and its TCRdb copy is limited to in-frame clones, with some not included. The sample has fewer than 150,000 clones; about 84% are singletons. Germline-derived CDR1 and CDR2 are KGHSH and LQKENI. Trimming cost V 4 bases and J 3 bases; bases outside gene matches: 8. The CDR3 runs 16 residues. Study-level findings and limits: While the bulk of TCR sequences proved rare, some public TCRs turned up in many donors.

The chain joins TRBV18 to TRBJ1-4, with TRBD1 matching 7 bases. The sequence derives from a man aged 18 to 30 in good health and CMV-seronegative. Sequencing was performed on PBMCs. This CDR3 reads CASSLTDRAANEKLFF. The CDR3 DNA is TGTGCCAGCTCACTAACCGACAGGGCCGCTAATGAAAAACTGTTTTTT.